A selection of T cell receptor beta chains follows, all from one sample in a study of blood T cell repertoires in COVID-19. The table came from immunoSEQ multiplex PCR; TCRdb's copy has only in-frame clones and leaves some out. The data contain 150,000 to 200,000 clones, roughly nine tenths of them singletons. Sequenced material: peripheral blood. The origin of the receptors is a man aged 18 to 29 who had recovered from COVID-19. CDR3s include the opening cysteine and the closing phenylalanine or tryptophan. Fields, in order: J gene, V gene, CDR3 protein.

J: TRBJ1-2
V: TRBV2
CDR3: CASSLWEGLEGYTF

J: TRBJ1-3
V: TRBV6-5
CDR3: CASSSGVGSGNTIYF

J: TRBJ1-1
V: TRBV10-3
CDR3: CAISEEVVTEAFF

J: TRBJ1-2
V: TRBV7-2
CDR3: CASSSDRVGGYTF

J: TRBJ2-5
V: TRBV19
CDR3: CASSTGYQETQYF

J: TRBJ1-2
V: TRBV3-1/TRBV3-2
CDR3: CASSLQGLGYTF

J: TRBJ2-7
V: TRBV6-1
CDR3: CASSEDRREQYF

J: TRBJ2-2
V: TRBV7-2
CDR3: CASSSSGERNGELFF

J: TRBJ2-7
V: TRBV5-1
CDR3: CASSSPTQTSAPYEQYF

J: TRBJ2-7
V: TRBV9
CDR3: CASSLFTGEQYF

J: TRBJ1-2
V: TRBV25-1
CDR3: CASSEWGQSPGYTF

J: TRBJ2-1
V: TRBV6-5
CDR3: CASGDSSYNEQFF

J: TRBJ1-1
V: TRBV28
CDR3: CATSTGGLLRAGLAFF

J: TRBJ2-7
V: TRBV7-2
CDR3: CASTLGVGRNSYEQYF

J: TRBJ2-5
V: TRBV19
CDR3: CASRTSGGGAGETQYF

J: TRBJ2-1
V: TRBV24-1
CDR3: CATSDSAASSYNEQFF

J: TRBJ2-1
V: TRBV9
CDR3: CASSVSRGSYNEQFF

J: TRBJ2-7
V: TRBV28
CDR3: CASASAGVVYEQYF

J: TRBJ2-7
V: TRBV7-7
CDR3: CASSRNTGSEQYF

J: TRBJ1-1
V: TRBV4-1
CDR3: CASSGHRGTEAFF

J: TRBJ2-2
V: TRBV27
CDR3: CASSFVAAATTGELFF

J: TRBJ2-1
V: TRBV4-3
CDR3: CASSQDLLAGIRYNEQFF

J: TRBJ1-2
V: TRBV28
CDR3: CASSPQNYGYTF

J: TRBJ2-7
V: TRBV2
CDR3: CASGGLAGLSYEQYF

J: TRBJ1-3
V: TRBV6-2/TRBV6-3
CDR3: CASSYTRRVSGNTIYF

J: TRBJ2-1
V: TRBV6-5
CDR3: CASSYTVEREVDEQFF

J: TRBJ2-1
V: TRBV24-1
CDR3: CATSGAGYNEQFF

J: TRBJ1-5
V: TRBV6-5
CDR3: CASSPTGSNQPQHF

J: TRBJ1-2
V: TRBV5-1
CDR3: CASSWGAGSNYGYTF

J: TRBJ2-3
V: TRBV30
CDR3: CAWSVLREGPDTQYF

J: TRBJ2-5
V: TRBV29-1
CDR3: CSVVPGLVGETQYF

J: TRBJ1-6
V: TRBV30
CDR3: CAWSNREVTSPLHF

J: TRBJ2-7
V: TRBV28
CDR3: CASSLAMTSGRVSQYF

J: TRBJ2-7
V: TRBV27
CDR3: CASSTLSQGAIPYEQYF

J: TRBJ2-1
V: TRBV11-2
CDR3: CASSKDRDNEQFF

J: TRBJ2-1
V: TRBV27
CDR3: CASSLSGTSPNNEQFF

J: TRBJ1-2
V: TRBV5-6
CDR3: CASSPGGGGNYGYTF

J: TRBJ2-3
V: TRBV5-5
CDR3: CASSKTGGRADTQYF